The T cell receptor beta chain described here comes from a study of control samples from healthy donors and cancer patients. This clone was seen only a few times. Profiling relied on immunoSEQ multiplex PCR, and the TCRdb table lists in-frame clones only, not all of them. The profile covers over 85,000 clones, with just over 90% appearing a single time and roughly 2.5% taken by the ten largest. The CDR3 contains 15 residues. The clonotype comes from a woman aged 18-29 years in good health. The sequenced sample was blood. The chain has TRBV21-1 and TRBJ2-5; the tabulated D call, TRBD2, remains unverified against the DNA. TRBV21-1 is noted as a pseudogene. The CDR3 protein is CASSKALRGTETQYF. CDR3 DNA sequence: TGTGCCAGCAGCAAAGCGTTGCGCGGGACGGAGACCCAGTACTTC.